A single T cell receptor beta chain is shown here with its context. Sequencing used immunoSEQ multiplex PCR; TCRdb keeps in-frame clones, though not all of them. Among 120,000 or so clones, 94% were seen once, and the ten largest hold around 2.8%. V lost 0 bases to trimming and J lost 5 bases, with 8 bases between them. This CDR3 is built from 13 residues. CDR1 is GTSNPN, CDR2 SVGIG, per germline (reference sequence). This entry belongs to a study of T cell responses to AZD1222 COVID-19 vaccine. The J gene is TRBJ1-5, the V gene TRBV30; D call uncertain. This sequence was found in an adult who received the AZD1222 COVID-19 vaccine. The sample in question was peripheral blood, obtained 28 days after the second AZD1222 dose. CDR3 in DNA: TGTGCCTGGAGTGTACAAAGGGATCAGCCCCAGCATTTT. Translating gives CAWSVQRDQPQHF.